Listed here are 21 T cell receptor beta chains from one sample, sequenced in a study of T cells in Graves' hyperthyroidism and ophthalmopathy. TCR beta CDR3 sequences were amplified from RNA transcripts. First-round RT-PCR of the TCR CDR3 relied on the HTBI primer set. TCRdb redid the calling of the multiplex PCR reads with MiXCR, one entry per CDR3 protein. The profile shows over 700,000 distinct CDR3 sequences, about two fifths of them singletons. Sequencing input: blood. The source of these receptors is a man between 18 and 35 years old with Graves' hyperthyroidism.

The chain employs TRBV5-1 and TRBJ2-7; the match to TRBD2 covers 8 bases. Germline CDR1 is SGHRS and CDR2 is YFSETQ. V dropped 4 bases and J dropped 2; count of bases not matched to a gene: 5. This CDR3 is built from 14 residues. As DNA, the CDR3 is TGCGCCAGCAGCCGGGGGGGGACCACCTACGAGCAGTACTTC. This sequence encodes CASSRGGTTYEQYF.

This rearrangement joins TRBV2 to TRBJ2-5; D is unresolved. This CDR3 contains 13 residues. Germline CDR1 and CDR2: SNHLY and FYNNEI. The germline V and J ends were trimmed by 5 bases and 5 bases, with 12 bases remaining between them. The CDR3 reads CASSLPDRETQYF. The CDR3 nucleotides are TGTGCCAGCAGTTTACCCGACCGGGAGACCCAGTACTTC.

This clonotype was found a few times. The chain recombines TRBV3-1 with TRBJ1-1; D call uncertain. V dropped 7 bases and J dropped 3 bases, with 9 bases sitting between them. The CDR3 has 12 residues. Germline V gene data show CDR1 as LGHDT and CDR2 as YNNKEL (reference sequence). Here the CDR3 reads CASTDADTEAFF. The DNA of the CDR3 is TGTGCCAGCACCGACGCGGACACTGAAGCTTTCTTT.

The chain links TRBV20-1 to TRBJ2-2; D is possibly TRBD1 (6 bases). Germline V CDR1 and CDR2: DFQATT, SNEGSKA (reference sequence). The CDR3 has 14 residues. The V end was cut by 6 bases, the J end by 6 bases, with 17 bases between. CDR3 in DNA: TGCAGTGCAAAGAGGGGGACCAGCCCCGGGGAGCTGTTTTTT. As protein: CSAKRGTSPGELFF.

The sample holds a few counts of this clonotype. CDR3 sequence: CASSLTVPGSSGTGELFF. Written as DNA, the CDR3 is TGTGCCAGCAGCTTAACGGTCCCCGGGTCCTCGGGCACCGGGGAGCTGTTTTTT. The chain is built from TRBV7-3 and TRBJ2-2; D gene unclear. Trimming stripped 0 bases from V and 4 bases from J, with 18 bases between. The CDR3 covers 18 residues. Germline V gene data show CDR1 as SGHTA and CDR2 as FQGTGA.

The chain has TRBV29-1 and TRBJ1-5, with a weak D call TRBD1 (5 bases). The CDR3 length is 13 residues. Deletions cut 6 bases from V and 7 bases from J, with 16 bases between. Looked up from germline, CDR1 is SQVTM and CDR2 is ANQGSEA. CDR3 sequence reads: CSVLGREGQPQHF. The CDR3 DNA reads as TGCAGCGTATTAGGCAGGGAGGGGCAGCCCCAGCATTTT.

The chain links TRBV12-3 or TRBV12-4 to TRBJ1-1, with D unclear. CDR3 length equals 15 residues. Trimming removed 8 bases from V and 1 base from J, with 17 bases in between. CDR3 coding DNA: TGTGCCAGCGGAAGGGAGTTTATTACGAACACTGAAGCTTTCTTT. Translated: CASGREFITNTEAFF.

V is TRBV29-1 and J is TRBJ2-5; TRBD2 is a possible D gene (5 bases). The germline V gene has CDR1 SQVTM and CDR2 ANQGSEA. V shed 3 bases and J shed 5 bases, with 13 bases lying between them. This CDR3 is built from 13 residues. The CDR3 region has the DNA TGCAGCGTTGATCTAGGGCCGGGGGAGACCCAGTACTTC. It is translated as CSVDLGPGETQYF.

CDR3 in amino acids: CASRPGTGEGETQYF. The DNA of the CDR3 is TGTGCCAGCAGACCCGGGACAGGGGAAGGCGAGACCCAGTACTTC. The rearrangement uses TRBV7-2 and TRBJ2-5; 10 nucleotides agree with TRBD1. In germline, CDR1 is SGHTA, CDR2 FQGNSA. This CDR3 region has 15 residues. V was pared by 6 bases and J by 5 bases, with 9 bases of the junction left unmatched.

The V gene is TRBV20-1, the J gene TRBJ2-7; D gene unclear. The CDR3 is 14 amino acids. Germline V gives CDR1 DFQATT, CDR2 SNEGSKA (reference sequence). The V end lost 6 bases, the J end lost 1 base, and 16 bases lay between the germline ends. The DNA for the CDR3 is TGCAGTGCCCGGACCGGGCAGATTTCCTACGAGCAGTACTTC. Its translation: CSARTGQISYEQYF.

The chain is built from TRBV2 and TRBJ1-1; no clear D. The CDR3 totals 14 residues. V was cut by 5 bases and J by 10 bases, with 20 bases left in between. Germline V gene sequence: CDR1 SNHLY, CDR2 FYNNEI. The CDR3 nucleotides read TGTGCCAGCAGTTTAGCGATACGGGGAAGAGGAGCTTTCTTT. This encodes CASSLAIRGRGAFF.

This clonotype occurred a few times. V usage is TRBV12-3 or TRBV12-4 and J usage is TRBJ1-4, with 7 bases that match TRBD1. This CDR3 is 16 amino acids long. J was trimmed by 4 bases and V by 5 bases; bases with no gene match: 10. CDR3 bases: TGTGCCAGCAGTGCAGACAGGGTTTATGGTAATGAAAAACTGTTTTTT. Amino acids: CASSADRVYGNEKLFF.

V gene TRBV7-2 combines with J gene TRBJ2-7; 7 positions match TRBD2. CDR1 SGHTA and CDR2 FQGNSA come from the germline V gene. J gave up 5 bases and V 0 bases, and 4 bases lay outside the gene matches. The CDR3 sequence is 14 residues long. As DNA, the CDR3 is TGTGCCAGCAGCTTAGCGGGAGGGCCGAACGAGCAGTACTTC. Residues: CASSLAGGPNEQYF.

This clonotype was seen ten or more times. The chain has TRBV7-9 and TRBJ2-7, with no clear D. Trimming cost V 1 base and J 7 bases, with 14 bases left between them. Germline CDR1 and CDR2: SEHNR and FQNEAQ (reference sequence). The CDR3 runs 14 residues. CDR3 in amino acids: CASSLESSVGEQYF. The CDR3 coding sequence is TGTGCCAGCAGCTTAGAGTCGTCAGTTGGTGAGCAGTACTTC. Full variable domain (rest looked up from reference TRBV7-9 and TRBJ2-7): DTGVSQNPRHKITKRGQNVTFRCDPISEHNRLYWYRQTLGQGPEFLTYFQNEAQLEKSRLLSDRFSAERPKGSFSTLEIQRTEQGDSAMYLCASSLESSVGEQYFGPGTRLTVT.

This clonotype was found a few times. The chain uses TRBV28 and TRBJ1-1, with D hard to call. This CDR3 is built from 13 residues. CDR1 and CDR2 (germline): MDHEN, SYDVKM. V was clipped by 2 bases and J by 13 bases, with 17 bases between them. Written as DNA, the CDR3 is TGTGCCAGCAGTTTAATTCCCAACTCTCTTGGTTTCTTT. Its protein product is CASSLIPNSLGFF.

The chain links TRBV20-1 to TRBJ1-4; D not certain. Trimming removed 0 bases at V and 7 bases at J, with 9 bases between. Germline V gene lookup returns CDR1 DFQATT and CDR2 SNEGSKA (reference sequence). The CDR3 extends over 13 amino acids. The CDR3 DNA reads TGCAGTGCTAGAGAGGGAAAGGGTGAAAAACTGTTTTTT. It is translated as CSAREGKGEKLFF.

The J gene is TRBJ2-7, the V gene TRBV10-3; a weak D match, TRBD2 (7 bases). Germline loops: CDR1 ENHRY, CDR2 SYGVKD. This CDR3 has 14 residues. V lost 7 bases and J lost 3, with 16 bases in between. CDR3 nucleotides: TGTGCCATCACCCCAAGGGGGGGAATCTACGAGCAGTACTTC. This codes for CAITPRGGIYEQYF.

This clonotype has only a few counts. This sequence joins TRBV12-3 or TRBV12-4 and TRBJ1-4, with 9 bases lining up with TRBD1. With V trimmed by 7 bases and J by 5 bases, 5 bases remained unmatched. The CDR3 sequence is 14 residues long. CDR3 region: CASNTGGWNEKLFF. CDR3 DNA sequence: TGTGCCAGCAATACAGGGGGCTGGAATGAAAAACTGTTTTTT.

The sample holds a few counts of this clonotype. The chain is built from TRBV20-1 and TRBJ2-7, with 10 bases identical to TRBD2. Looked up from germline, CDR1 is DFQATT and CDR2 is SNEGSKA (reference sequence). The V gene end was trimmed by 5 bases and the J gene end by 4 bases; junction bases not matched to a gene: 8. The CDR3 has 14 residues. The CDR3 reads CSAPFTSGIYEQYF. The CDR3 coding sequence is TGCAGTGCTCCTTTTACTAGCGGGATTTACGAGCAGTACTTC.

The CDR3 sequence is CASSQIGTDEQYF. As DNA, the CDR3 is TGCGCCAGCAGCCAGATCGGGACCGACGAGCAGTACTTC. The chain employs TRBV4-1 and TRBJ2-7; TRBD1 or TRBD2 may be the D gene (5 bases each). CDR1 is MGHRA, CDR2 YSYEKL, per germline. Trimming left V 3 bases short and J 5 bases short, with 11 bases between. This CDR3 spans 13 amino acids.

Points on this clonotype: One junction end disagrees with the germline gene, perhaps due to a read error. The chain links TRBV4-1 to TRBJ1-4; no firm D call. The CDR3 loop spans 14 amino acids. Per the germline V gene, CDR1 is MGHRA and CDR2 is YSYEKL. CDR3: CASRGGHTNEELFF. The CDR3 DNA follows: TGCGCCAGCAGGGGAGGGCATACTAATGAAGAACTGTTTTTT.